One and the same sample provided the 29 T cell receptor beta chains below, sequenced in a study of blood T cell repertoires in COVID-19. This table comes from immunoSEQ multiplex PCR, and its TCRdb copy is limited to in-frame clones, with some not included. The data hold 150,000 or so clones, with 70% to 85% observed a single time. Sequenced input: PBMCs or T cells enriched from blood (not recorded which). These receptors were obtained from a man in his fifties or sixties who had recovered from COVID-19.

This chain links TRBV11-1 with TRBJ2-7, with 9 bases aligning to TRBD1. The CDR3 contains 13 residues. V dropped 6 bases and J dropped 5; count of bases not matched to a gene: 5. The germline gives CDR1 SGHAT, CDR2 FQDESV (reference sequence). The chain's CDR3 is CASRGTGRHEQYF. CDR3 bases: TGTGCCAGCAGAGGGACAGGGCGCCACGAGCAGTACTTC.

Here the CDR3 DNA reads TGTGCCACCAGATATCGGGGGGGGCAGGGTGAGCAGTTCTTC. Amino acids: CATRYRGGQGEQFF. The rearrangement uses TRBV6-5 and TRBJ2-1; 8 bases match TRBD2. Germline V gene sequence: CDR1 MNHEY, CDR2 SVGAGI. This CDR3 region has 14 residues. V lost 10 bases, J lost 9 bases, and 14 bases stayed unmatched.

The V call is TRBV23-1, the J call TRBJ2-4, with 7 bases that match TRBD2. TRBV23-1 is reported as an ORF; its role is uncertain. The CDR3 has 15 residues. V dropped 2 bases and J dropped 0; count of bases not matched to a gene: 1. The CDR3 reads CASSQQRGAKNIQYF. In DNA, the CDR3 is TGCGCCAGCAGTCAACAGCGGGGAGCCAAAAACATTCAGTACTTC.

The V call is TRBV19, the J call TRBJ1-2; 8 bases line up with TRBD1. Germline assignment: CDR1 LNHDA and CDR2 SQIVND (reference sequence). The CDR3 is 15 residues long. J gave up 4 bases and V 10 bases, and 14 bases lay outside the gene matches. CDR3 in amino acids: CATRSTGQGRYGYTF. The DNA of the CDR3 is TGTGCCACCCGATCCACCGGACAGGGTCGCTATGGCTACACCTTC.

In this sample, this clone turned up a few times. The CDR3, as DNA: TGTGCCAGCAGCTTGTATCCAGGGTCGAATGAAAAACTGTTTTTT. This sequence encodes CASSLYPGSNEKLFF. This chain joins TRBV5-4 and TRBJ1-4; possibly TRBD1 for D (5 bases). This CDR3 is built from 15 residues. The V end lost 1 base, the J end lost 5 bases, and 12 bases lay between the germline ends. Germline-derived CDR1 and CDR2 are SGHNT and YYREEE (reference sequence).

The rearrangement joins TRBV18 to TRBJ1-2, with D tentatively TRBD1 (5 bases). The CDR3 spans 14 residues. V was trimmed by 6 bases and J by 5 bases, leaving 16 bases between them. Germline V gene sequence: CDR1 KGHSH, CDR2 LQKENI. The CDR3 sequence: CASSPDGGWYGYTF. In DNA form, the CDR3 reads TGTGCCAGCTCCCCCGACGGGGGTTGGTATGGCTACACCTTC.

The chain is built from TRBV27 and TRBJ1-4; 7 bases line up with TRBD1. Germline CDR1 MNHEY, CDR2 SMNVEV (reference sequence). V shed 7 bases, J shed 0 bases, and the junction held 2 bases outside the gene matches. The CDR3 length is 14 residues. CDR3 sequence reads: CASKDRATNEKLFF. The CDR3 bases are TGTGCCAGCAAAGACAGGGCAACTAATGAAAAACTGTTTTTT.

The J gene is TRBJ1-1, the V gene TRBV5-1; 8 bases line up with TRBD1. With 3 bases clipped from V and 4 bases from J, the junction kept 8 bases outside the gene matches. CDR1 is SGHRS and CDR2 is YFSETQ in the germline V gene. The CDR3 extends over 15 amino acids. The CDR3 nucleotides read TGCGCCAGCAGCTCCGGGACAGGATCCCGCACTGAAGCTTTCTTT. This encodes CASSSGTGSRTEAFF.

V and J are TRBV2 and TRBJ2-2; a possible D gene is TRBD2 (5 bases). This CDR3 is built from 15 residues. Trimming removed 4 bases at V and 4 bases at J, with 13 bases between. Germline V gene lookup returns CDR1 SNHLY and CDR2 FYNNEI. CDR3 amino acids: CASSGTSPVTGELFF. In nucleotides, the CDR3 is TGTGCCAGCAGTGGGACTTCCCCAGTCACCGGGGAGCTGTTTTTT.

This rearrangement joins TRBV7-2 to TRBJ1-1; D gene unclear. Trimming pared 1 base from V and 1 base from J, leaving 13 bases between. The CDR3 is 16 residues long. Germline V CDR1 and CDR2: SGHTA, FQGNSA. The CDR3: CASSLVVGRRNTEAFF. CDR3 sequence (DNA): TGTGCCAGCAGCTTAGTTGTGGGCAGAAGGAACACTGAAGCTTTCTTT.

The table lists this clone with a few counts. The genes are TRBV5-5 and TRBJ2-1; D is perhaps TRBD1 (6 bases). V lost 4 bases and J 14 bases, leaving 13 bases between the germline ends. Germline V gene sequence: CDR1 SGHKS, CDR2 YYEKEE (reference sequence). The CDR3 runs to 11 residues. The CDR3: CASSLRSGEFF. In DNA form, the CDR3 reads TGTGCCAGCAGCCTGCGGTCAGGGGAGTTCTTC.

This chain uses TRBV6-5 with TRBJ1-3; 7 nucleotides line up with TRBD1. Germline V CDR1 and CDR2: MNHEY, SVGAGI. The CDR3 spans 13 residues. V lost 6 bases, J lost 3 bases, and 2 bases stayed unmatched. The CDR3 region is CASRGGYGNTIYF. DNA for the CDR3: TGTGCCAGCAGAGGGGGCTATGGAAACACCATATATTTT.

This clone was found a few times. The chain's CDR3 is CASRPSRGLGQPQHF. CDR3 sequence (DNA): TGTGCCAGCAGGCCTTCCAGGGGGCTGGGTCAGCCCCAGCATTTT. The chain couples TRBV28 to TRBJ1-5; 8 bases match TRBD1. Germline V lookup: CDR1 MDHEN, CDR2 SYDVKM. The CDR3 has 15 amino acids. The V segment lost 6 bases and the J segment 6 bases; nucleotides outside the gene matches: 10.

The genes are TRBV19 and TRBJ1-4; 8 bases align to TRBD1. V lost 3 bases, J lost 3 bases, and 3 bases stayed unmatched. This CDR3 has 15 residues. Germline assignment: CDR1 LNHDA and CDR2 SQIVND (reference sequence). The CDR3 is CASSMETGANEKLFF. CDR3 bases: TGTGCCAGTAGTATGGAGACAGGGGCTAATGAAAAACTGTTTTTT. Drawing the rest from reference TRBV19 and TRBJ1-4, the complete variable domain is DGGITQSPKYLFRKEGQNVTLSCEQNLNHDAMYWYRQDPGQGLRLIYYSQIVNDFQKGDIAEGYSVSREKKESFPLTVTSAQKNPTAFYLCASSMETGANEKLFFGSGTQLSVL.

This clone was found a few times. This sequence joins TRBV7-2 and TRBJ2-2; possible D gene TRBD1, 5 bases. The CDR3 sequence is 15 residues long. From germline, CDR1 is SGHTA and CDR2 FQGNSA. Trimming left V 2 bases short and J 5 bases short, with 12 bases between. This chain's CDR3 is CASSLQGGPTGELFF. CDR3 bases: TGTGCCAGCAGCTTACAGGGTGGACCAACCGGGGAGCTGTTTTTT. The complete variable domain, with remaining parts taken from reference TRBV7-2 and TRBJ2-2, reads GAGVSQSPSNKVTEKGKDVELRCDPISGHTALYWYRQSLGQGLEFLIYFQGNSAPDKSGLPSDRFSAERTGGSVSTLTIQRTQQEDSAVYLCASSLQGGPTGELFFGEGSRLTVL.

The rearrangement uses TRBV7-9 and TRBJ1-1; maybe TRBD1 (6 bases). Trimming left V 0 bases short and J 4 bases short, with 12 bases between. From germline, CDR1 is SEHNR and CDR2 FQNEAQ (reference sequence). The CDR3 totals 15 residues. Here the CDR3 reads CASSLAQGLSTEAFF. In nucleotides, the CDR3 is TGTGCCAGCAGCTTAGCGCAGGGGTTGAGCACTGAAGCTTTCTTT.

This clone was seen once. The chain employs TRBV30 and TRBJ1-5, with D hard to call. Per germline, CDR1 GTSNPN and CDR2 SVGIG (reference sequence). Trimming stripped 0 bases from V and 3 bases from J, with 9 bases between. This CDR3 has 14 residues. CDR3 sequence: CAWSVGLSNQPQHF. CDR3 DNA: TGTGCCTGGAGTGTTGGACTTTCCAATCAGCCCCAGCATTTT.

This chain connects TRBV5-6 to TRBJ2-3; the match to TRBD2 covers 7 bases. V lost 7 bases to trimming and J lost 2 bases; unmatched junction nucleotides: 10. The germline CDR1 and CDR2 sequences are SGHDT and YYEEEE. The CDR3 consists of 15 residues. The DNA of the CDR3 is TGTGCCAGCTTCTCGAGCGGGGCCGCCACAGATACGCAGTATTTT. As protein: CASFSSGAATDTQYF.

The V and J genes are TRBV20-1 and TRBJ2-5; D is possibly TRBD2 (6 bases). Germline assignment: CDR1 DFQATT and CDR2 SNEGSKA (reference sequence). The V gene lost 3 bases and the J gene lost 0 bases, with 11 bases spanning the gap. This CDR3 has 14 residues. The CDR3 loop is CSASLDYDQETQYF. In DNA form, the CDR3 reads TGCAGTGCTAGTTTGGACTACGACCAAGAGACCCAGTACTTC.

The chain uses TRBV4-1 and TRBJ1-2; no definite D call. The length of the CDR3 is 17 residues. Trimming took off 5 bases at V and 2 bases at J, with 21 bases between the two ends. Germline CDR1 and CDR2: MGHRA and YSYEKL. The CDR3 DNA reads TGCGCCAGCAGCAAGCCCAGCCAAGTTACTACAAACTATGGCTACACCTTC. Its protein is CASSKPSQVTTNYGYTF.

The rearrangement links TRBV19 to TRBJ2-7; D is possibly TRBD1 (5 bases). The germline gives CDR1 LNHDA, CDR2 SQIVND (reference sequence). The CDR3 has 13 amino acids. Trimming cost V 3 bases and J 4 bases, with 10 bases left between them. CDR3 protein: CASSMGPVYEQYF. CDR3 bases: TGTGCCAGTAGTATGGGGCCGGTATACGAGCAGTACTTC. The entire variable domain, with the rest obtained from reference TRBV19 and TRBJ2-7, is as follows: DGGITQSPKYLFRKEGQNVTLSCEQNLNHDAMYWYRQDPGQGLRLIYYSQIVNDFQKGDIAEGYSVSREKKESFPLTVTSAQKNPTAFYLCASSMGPVYEQYFGPGTRLTVT.

A remark on this clone: Other DNA sequences from this sample encode an identical CDR3 as well. The chain uses TRBV27 and TRBJ1-5, with a possible D match to TRBD1 (6 bases). This CDR3 is built from 16 residues. The V gene's germline CDR1 is MNHEY and CDR2 SMNVEV (reference sequence). V gave up 2 bases and J gave up 4 bases, with 15 bases separating them. The CDR3 DNA follows: TGTGCCAGCAGTTTAAGGTATAGGGGGAGTAATCAGCCCCAGCATTTT. It translates to CASSLRYRGSNQPQHF.

The chain is built from TRBV7-9 and TRBJ2-3; no reliable D call. V lost 6 bases to trimming and J lost 5 bases, with 12 bases between them. The CDR3 sequence is 13 residues long. Germline CDR1 reads SEHNR; CDR2 reads FQNEAQ (reference sequence). The CDR3 protein is CASSKEARDTQYF. Here the CDR3 DNA reads TGTGCCAGCAGTAAAGAGGCTCGAGATACGCAGTATTTT.

The gene calls are TRBV5-4 and TRBJ2-4, with TRBD1 matching over 8 bases. The CDR3 covers 15 residues. With 2 bases clipped from V and 9 bases from J, the junction kept 10 bases outside the gene matches. Germline lookup yields CDR1 SGHNT and CDR2 YYREEE (reference sequence). CDR3 nucleotide sequence: TGTGCCAGCAGCTTAGCAGGGGGCGAAGTAGGCATTCAGTACTTC. Protein: CASSLAGGEVGIQYF.

The chain recombines TRBV7-9 with TRBJ1-2, with 7 positions matching TRBD1. V shed 3 bases and J 4 bases; nucleotides not matched to a gene: 8. Germline-derived CDR1 and CDR2 are SEHNR and FQNEAQ (reference sequence). This CDR3 is 15 amino acids long. The CDR3 region is CASSFPRDSFYGYTF. The CDR3 nucleotides read TGTGCCAGCAGCTTCCCGCGGGACAGCTTCTATGGCTACACCTTC.

The CDR3 sequence: CASRSRGNTQYF. Written as DNA, the CDR3 is TGTGCCAGCAGATCGCGGGGGAATACGCAGTATTTT. The V and J genes are TRBV11-1 and TRBJ2-3, with TRBD2 matching 7 bases. CDR3 length equals 12 residues. Germline V gene lookup returns CDR1 SGHAT and CDR2 FQDESV (reference sequence). Losses at the gene ends were 6 bases for V and 7 bases for J; bases not matched to a gene: 4.

On this clone: This specimen includes other DNA sequences encoding the same CDR3. V is TRBV5-1 and J is TRBJ2-1, with a possible D match to TRBD2 (5 bases). Germline CDR1 is SGHRS and CDR2 is YFSETQ. Trimming took 2 bases from V and 1 from J, leaving 7 bases between them. The CDR3 has 14 amino acids. CDR3 coding DNA: TGCGCCAGCAGCTTAACGGGGTCCTACAATGAGCAGTTCTTC. Translation gives CASSLTGSYNEQFF.

V usage is TRBV5-5 and J usage is TRBJ1-1; D is unclear. Germline assignment: CDR1 SGHKS and CDR2 YYEKEE (reference sequence). There are 16 residues in the CDR3. Trimming shortened V by 4 bases and J by 1 base, and 17 bases separated the two germline ends. The CDR3 DNA reads as TGTGCCAGCAGCCCCGGGGAGGGATTTAGGAACACTGAAGCTTTCTTT. It is translated as CASSPGEGFRNTEAFF.

This sequence joins TRBV5-1 and TRBJ2-7; 7 nucleotides line up with TRBD1. There are 12 residues in the CDR3. Germline lookup yields CDR1 SGHRS and CDR2 YFSETQ. After removal of 7 bases from V and 2 bases from J, the junction contained 3 bases not matched to a gene. Here the CDR3 reads CASGDSPYEQYF. The CDR3 DNA is TGCGCCAGCGGGGACAGTCCCTACGAGCAGTACTTC.